This T cell receptor beta chain was captured by sequencing in a study of a mutant IDH1 vaccine in newly diagnosed glioma. Background on the study: In some groups vaccination began 4-6 weeks post-radiotherapy; others received it with temozolomide. Before enrollment, the patients had been treated with radiotherapy alone, temozolomide alone, or both together. Most of them had received both. Points from the study as a whole: Pseudoprogression seemed unrelated to changes in top peripheral T cell clonotypes.

On this clone itself: Antigen unknown.

Time point in this sample: week 23, last vaccination. Vaccine doses each comprised 300 ug of mutant IDH1 20-mer peptide, with topical imiquimod. The repertoire was sequenced with immunoSEQ multiplex PCR; TCRdb's copy has only in-frame clones and lacks some. The sample consists of approximately 41,000 clones, 91% of them appearing once. Trimming at V came to 4 bases and at J to 6 bases, leaving 7 bases not matched to a gene. CDR3 size: 15 residues. Germline V gene data show CDR1 as MDHEN and CDR2 as SYDVKM. Sequencing used PBMCs, obtained from a glioma patient whose treatment included an IDH1 peptide vaccine. The chain recombines TRBV28 with TRBJ1-5, with TRBD1 identical over 9 bases. This clonotype originated in a man in his fifties with glioma. CDR3 sequence (DNA): TGTGCCAGCAGTTATGGGACAGGGTCTTTTCAGCCCCAGCATTTT. Its protein product is CASSYGTGSFQPQHF.